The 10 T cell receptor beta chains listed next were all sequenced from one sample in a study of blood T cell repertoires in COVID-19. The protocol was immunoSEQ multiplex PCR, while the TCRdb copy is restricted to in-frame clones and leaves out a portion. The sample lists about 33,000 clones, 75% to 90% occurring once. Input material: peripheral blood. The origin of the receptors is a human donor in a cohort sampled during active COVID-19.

CDR3 amino acids: CASSPIPSGVDEQFF. CDR3 DNA sequence: TGTGCCAGCAGTCCCATCCCTAGCGGGGTGGATGAGCAGTTCTTC. The chain carries TRBV27 and TRBJ2-1; 9 bases are a match to TRBD2. The germline gives CDR1 MNHEY, CDR2 SMNVEV (reference sequence). Germline trimming cut 5 bases from V and 8 bases from J; bases unmatched to any gene: 10. This CDR3 is built from 15 residues.

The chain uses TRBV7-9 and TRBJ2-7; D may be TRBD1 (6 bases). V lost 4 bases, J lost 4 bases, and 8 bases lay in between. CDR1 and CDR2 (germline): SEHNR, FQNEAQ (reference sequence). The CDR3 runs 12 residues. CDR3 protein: CASSYRVYEQYF. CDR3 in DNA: TGTGCCAGCAGCTACAGGGTTTACGAGCAGTACTTC.

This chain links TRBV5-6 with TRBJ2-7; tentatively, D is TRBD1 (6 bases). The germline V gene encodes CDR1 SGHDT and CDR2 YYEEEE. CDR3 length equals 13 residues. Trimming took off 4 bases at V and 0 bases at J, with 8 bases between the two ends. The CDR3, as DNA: TGTGCCAGCAGCATGGACAGCTCCTACGAGCAGTACTTC. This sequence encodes CASSMDSSYEQYF.

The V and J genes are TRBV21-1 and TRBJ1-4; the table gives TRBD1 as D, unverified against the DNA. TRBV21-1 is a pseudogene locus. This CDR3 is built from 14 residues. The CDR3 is CARLRQATNEKLFF. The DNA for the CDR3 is TGTGCCCGACTAAGACAGGCAACTAATGAAAAACTGTTTTTT.

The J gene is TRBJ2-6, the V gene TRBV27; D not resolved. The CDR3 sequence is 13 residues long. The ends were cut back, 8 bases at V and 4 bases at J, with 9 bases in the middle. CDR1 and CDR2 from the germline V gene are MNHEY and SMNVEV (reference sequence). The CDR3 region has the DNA TGTGCCAGCTGTGAGTCGGGGGCCAACGTCCTGACTTTC. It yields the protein CASCESGANVLTF.

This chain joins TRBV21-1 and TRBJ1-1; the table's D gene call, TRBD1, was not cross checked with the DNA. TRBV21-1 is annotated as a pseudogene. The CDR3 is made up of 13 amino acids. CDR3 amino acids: CASSKEGQGEAFF. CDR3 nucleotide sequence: TGTGCCAGCAGCAAAGAAGGACAGGGAGAAGCTTTCTTT.

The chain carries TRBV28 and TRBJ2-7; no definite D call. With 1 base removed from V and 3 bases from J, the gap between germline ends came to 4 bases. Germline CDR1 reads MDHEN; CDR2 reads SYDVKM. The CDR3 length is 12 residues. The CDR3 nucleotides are TGTGCCAGCAGTTTATCCGGCTACGAGCAGTACTTC. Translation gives CASSLSGYEQYF.

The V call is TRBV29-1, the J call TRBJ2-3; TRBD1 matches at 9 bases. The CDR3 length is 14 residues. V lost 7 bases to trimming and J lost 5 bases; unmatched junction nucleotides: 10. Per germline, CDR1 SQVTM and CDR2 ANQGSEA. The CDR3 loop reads CSASRQGGVDTQYF. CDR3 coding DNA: TGCAGCGCCTCCAGACAGGGGGGCGTAGATACGCAGTATTTT.

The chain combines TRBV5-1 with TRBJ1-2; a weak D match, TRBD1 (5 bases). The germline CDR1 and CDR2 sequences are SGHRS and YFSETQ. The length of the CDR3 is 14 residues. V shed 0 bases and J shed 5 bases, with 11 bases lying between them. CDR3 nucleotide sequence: TGCGCCAGCAGCTTGGATGGGGGGGATTATGGCTACACCTTC. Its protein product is CASSLDGGDYGYTF.

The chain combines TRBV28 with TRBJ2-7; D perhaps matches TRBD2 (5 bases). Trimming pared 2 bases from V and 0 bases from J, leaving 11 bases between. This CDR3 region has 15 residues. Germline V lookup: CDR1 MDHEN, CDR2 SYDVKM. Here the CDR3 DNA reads TGTGCCAGCAGTTTAGGAGGCGCAAGCTCCTACGAGCAGTACTTC. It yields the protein CASSLGGASSYEQYF.